This T cell receptor beta chain was profiled in a study of blood T cells in healthy people across ages. The CDR3 is 15 residues long. V lost 2 bases, J lost 7 bases, and 11 bases stayed unmatched. Germline V gene sequence: CDR1 SEHNR, CDR2 FQNEAQ (reference sequence). Study-wide findings and caveats: Unsorted PBMCs ruled out conclusive naive versus antigen-experienced comparison. TCR beta diversity was tightly associated with the proportion of naive T cells. Older age coincided with a roughly linear decline in TCR beta diversity per million T cells.

Worth noting for this clonotype: The antigen is not known.

For the second PCR, which ran for roughly 7 to 11 cycles, a sample-barcoded 5' primer and a J-beta primer mix were used. At least 2.5 million CDR3-containing paired-end reads were obtained per sample. Each CDR3 protein is one row after TCRdb ran MiXCR on the 5' RACE reads. The data contain approximately 880,000 distinct CDR3 sequences, about 48% of them seen just once; the ten biggest clones take up over 10%. This TCR came from a man aged 30 to 39 in good health. Source material: blood. This chain connects TRBV7-9 to TRBJ2-7, with TRBD1 identical over 7 bases. CDR3 DNA sequence: TGTGCCAGCAGCTTACTGAACCTAGCACAGGGGGAGCAGTACTTC. Amino acid sequence: CASSLLNLAQGEQYF.